The T cell receptor beta chain under discussion was sequenced for a study of cytomegalovirus exposure and HLA in healthy donors (dated by TCRdb to about 2017). With regard to the full study: According to an earlier analysis of several hundred of the donors, 150 million to 200 million T cells yielded roughly 100 million unique TCR beta sequences and 276 Gb of sequence data. The number of donors typed differed by locus, with about 620-630 for A, B, C, DRB1 and DQB1, roughly 520 for DQA1, 600 to 610 for DPA1, and roughly 450 for DPB1. Every discovery cohort repertoire had been produced on one sequencing platform. A later analysis re-examined previously published TCR beta repertoires from over 500 donors and added high-resolution HLA genotyping to investigate patterns of TCR occurrence. Among under 450 genotyped donors of the cohort, an average of approximately 240,000 unique TCR beta nucleotide sequences were sequenced per donor, about a sixth of them non-productive. Donor age, sex, ethnicity and CMV serostatus were compiled alongside the repertoire data. Both class I and class II loci were covered by HLA typing, at four-digit resolution. Among the roughly 380 genotyped donors, about 83% belonged to the genetic ancestry cluster associated with self-reported Caucasian donors. In addition to the first cohort of 500 to 850 subjects, a separate validation cohort of 130 or so different subjects was used. In a later genetic analysis, genome-wide SNP genotypes for about three fifths of the roughly 670 donors were used, and that subset was treated as a discovery cohort. About 320 gigabases of sequencing data and approximately 84 million unique TCR sequences were included in an early release covering roughly 700 HLA-typed donors. To decide whether each TCR beta V gene segment behaved as functional or pseudogenic, an earlier analysis of over 500 of the donors relied on high-throughput TCR beta sequencing. The T cell repertoires of under 700 subjects were profiled by immunosequencing and related to cytomegalovirus serostatus. The study aimed to test whether signatures of past pathogen exposure could be identified by cataloging public T cell receptors. High-throughput TCR immunosequencing, statistical association of individual TCRs with disease status, and machine learning were combined to predict cytomegalovirus infection status. Because of strong linkage in the cohort, a few DR-DQ haplotypes were treated as single units for association and clustering. Rather than drawing on any new phenotypic data, the later analysis identified candidate immune exposures from TCR beta sequences and the way those sequences occurred across donors. Broad study findings and their caveats: While some public TCRs were present in many individuals, most TCR sequences turned up only very rarely across donors. A further reported finding was that TCR beta sequences accurately predicted the HLA-A and HLA-B alleles for most subjects in the first cohort. Correlated functional status among segregating V segments might be attributable to linkage disequilibrium, but an unknown experimental factor could not be ruled out. In a later analysis, 15,000 to 20,000 TCR beta sequences were associated with specific HLA alleles at a false discovery rate of 0.05. A later genetic analysis reported fewer N-insertions in productive TCRs among donors in an Asian-associated ancestry cluster than the roughly 700-donor mean. Some IMGT-functional V segments, including TRBV6-2 and TRBV6-3, could not be distinguished by the 87-base-pair reads and were therefore excluded. This cohort had only TCR beta chains sequenced, and the lack of alpha or paired-chain data limited which features could be detected. A later analysis found that most CMV-associated TCR beta chains appeared HLA-restricted, with HLA associations seemingly driven largely by CMV exposure. The classifier was reported to diagnose cytomegalovirus status with high specificity and sensitivity in both the original cohort and the validation cohort. Presence/absence analyses assumed roughly uniform sequencing depth across donors, an assumption that may not hold. CMV serostatus was the only immune exposure information available for the cohort. A later analysis found that TCR association rates varied across HLA loci, with DRB1 alleles showing the most associated TCRs and HLA-C alleles the fewest. In a later analysis, HLA-associated TCR beta chains showed more clonal expansion and lower generation probabilities than non-associated chains that were equally common. An earlier analysis of 587 of the donors showed that most TCR beta V segments appeared in productive rearrangements either about 87% or about 30% of the time, which broadly matched IMGT annotations. The earlier analysis of approximately 590 of the donors excluded some 15 rarely observed V segments, including chromosome 9 orphons, because counts were too low. The study listed 164 TCR beta chains as associated with cytomegalovirus. Because HLA typing was missing for some donors at each locus, association tests included only the typed subset. The sequencing pipeline was judged likely to have produced a cluster of highly shared sequence variants as a technical artifact. V-gene and J-gene trimming of TCR beta chains was associated with a missense DCLRE1C variant in a later genetic analysis, and the association was replicated in an independent cohort. In vitro tests confirmed that a few of the cytomegalovirus-associated TCR beta chains recognize cytomegalovirus antigens. It was suggested by the authors that the approach could potentially be generalized to other disease states and immunological phenotypes. According to a later analysis, parvovirus B19, influenza, CMV and Epstein-Barr virus appeared linked to several top co-occurrence clusters. When HLA alleles, especially DR and DQ, strongly co-occurred, attributing TCR associations to individual alleles was difficult.

As to this clone: Its antigen remains unidentified. Base quality data are lacking; no much larger clone is found one base away.

To prepare the library, the immunoSEQ multiplex PCR assay was applied. For the multiplex PCR, a mixture combining 60 forward primers for TCR Vbeta segments and 13 reverse primers for TCR Jbeta segments was used. The CDR3 region of rearranged TCR beta genes was amplified from genomic DNA by a multiplex PCR assay. On the Illumina HiSeq System, the amplified TCR beta libraries were sequenced as 87-base-pair reads. The paper's data handling went like this. A later analysis tallied roughly 80 million unique TCR beta chains across the approximately 670 repertoires, and around 9.9 million of those chains were shared by two or more donors. Raw reads were error-corrected and collapsed into unique sequences by a nearest-neighbor algorithm in which closely related sequences were merged to remove PCR and sequencing errors. Alignment of CDR3 sequences to IMGT reference sequences was used to assign V, D and J gene segments. For a sequence to be retained, at least a six-nucleotide match to both a V gene segment and a J gene segment was required. A rearrangement counted as productive if the CDR3 had no stop codons and remained in frame with V and J, and every other rearrangement counted as non-productive. CDR3 was defined according to IMGT convention as the region running from the second conserved V-encoded cysteine to the conserved J-encoded phenylalanine. In an earlier analysis of around 570 of the donors, sequences lacking an unambiguous match to a single V gene segment were excluded. In an earlier analysis of 587 of the donors, V segments were called functional above 56.7% productive rearrangements and were called segregating when the between-donor standard deviation exceeded 5%. A statistical classification framework was built to diagnose cytomegalovirus status from the catalog of TCR beta chain sequences. A later analysis assigned V and J genes by comparing TCR nucleotide sequences with IMGT/GENE-DB human TR gene sequences. Using the TCRdist pipeline, a later analysis assigned CDR3 sequences along with most-parsimonious VDJ recombination scenarios. In a later analysis, each TCR beta chain was defined by its CDR3 amino acid sequence together with its V-gene family, and reads lacking a unique V-gene family were excluded. To address suspected cross-contamination and a sequencing artifact, a later analysis removed a few hundred highly shared, low-generation-probability nucleotide sequences. A later analysis calculated a clonal expansion index for each public chain from normalized within-repertoire ranks of inferred template counts. In a later analysis, generation probabilities were computed with a VDJ recombination model fitted to out-of-frame rearrangements, and the resulting probabilities were checked against IGoR. In a later analysis, TCR-TCR, TCR-HLA and TCR-CMV co-occurrence was scored with hypergeometric tests, and a repertoire-size bias correction was applied to TCR pairs. To estimate false discovery rates, a later analysis permuted the HLA or CMV assignments 20 times. In a later analysis, co-occurring TCRs were grouped using DBSCAN, and TCRdist sequence similarity was added for clustering within HLA-allele-positive subsets. Repertoires with fewer than 30,000 or more than 120,000 public chains, plus five repertoires with anomalous nucleotide sharing, were excluded from co-occurrence clustering. TCRdb carries this immuneACCESS record with in-frame sequences only. Its versions omit some clonotypes, under half of them owing to an unresolved V gene in the studies checked, with the rest unexplained. That table is the source of V, J and clone size, and D and trimming were worked out from the DNA. Recorded for this sample are roughly 150,000 clones; about four fifths of them occurred a single time. The top ten clones comprise around 6.1% of the sample.

The cohort consisted of approximately 670 healthy bone marrow donors. Cohort members were all nominally healthy when sampled, although unrecorded immune exposures were likely present. The donor was CMV seropositive and was included in the group of approximately 310 seropositive cohort members. A peripheral blood sample was provided by each donor, and peripheral blood mononuclear cells were used for TCR beta sequencing. The Qiagen DNeasy Blood Extraction Kit was used to extract genomic DNA from the blood cell samples. The germline V gene (reference sequence) gives CDR1 as GTSNPN and CDR2 as SVGIG. Relative to germline, V is 8 bases shorter and J is 0 bases shorter, with 20 bases between their ends. From its cysteine to its phenylalanine, the CDR3 spans 16 amino acids. This entry keeps only the CDR3 DNA: 48 bases, framed from base 1.

The chain uses TRBV30 and TRBJ2-1; D gene: possibly TRBD2, on 5 matching bases. The clonotype was recovered from a man younger than 40 in good health and CMV-seropositive. Specimen: PBMCs. The CDR3 amino acid sequence is: CARKGGWLSSYNEQFF. The DNA sequence reads TGTGCCAGAAAAGGAGGATGGCTTAGCTCCTACAATGAGCAGTTCTTC. Reference TRBV30 and TRBJ2-1 proteins supply the regions before and after the CDR3; the full variable domain is: SQTIHQWPATLVQPVGSPLSLECTVEGTSNPNLYWYRQAAGRGLQLLFYSVGIGQISSEVPQNLSASRPQDRQFILSSKKLLLSDSGFYLCARKGGWLSSYNEQFFGPGTRLTVL.